Below, 20 T cell receptor beta chains from the same sample are listed, as sequenced in a study of CXCR3-negative and CXCR3-positive naive CD8 T cells (dated by TCRdb to the late 2010s). These TCRs are of unknown antigen specificity. The full study reports these points: TRB CDR3s from CXCR3-positive naive cells showed higher hydrophobicity (lower Kidera factor 4), lower energy, and higher strength and volume indices than CXCR3-negative naive cells.

This sample was sequenced with a NextSeq 550. The Human TCR Profiling Kit (MiLaboratory) was used to prepare UMI-labeled 5' RACE TRB cDNA libraries. One entry per CDR3 protein sequence results from the TCRdb reprocessing of the reads, with DNA left out. This sample's records show some 140,000 distinct CDR3 sequences. About 0.48% of the sample comes from the top ten. Sequencing input: naive CXCR3+ CD8+ T cells from blood. This sample's cell subset or site label indicates: CD45RO-CCR7+CD27+CD95- naive CD8+ T cells expressing CXCR3 (TNR3+). These TCRs come from a human donor in good health. Some clones in this sample may be carry-over from other donors' samples.

The chain recombines TRBV12-3 or TRBV12-4 with TRBJ2-1; the D call of TRBD2 rests on TCRdb alone, since no DNA is present to check it. The length of the CDR3 is 12 residues. CDR3 protein: CASSSVPQEQFF.

V gene TRBV21-1 combines with J gene TRBJ1-1; TCRdb names TRBD1, which stays unverified in the absence of DNA. TRBV21-1 is noted as a pseudogene. This CDR3 spans 16 amino acids. CDR3 loop: CASSKPLGGMNTEAFF.

This chain uses TRBV24-1 with TRBJ2-3; absent DNA, TCRdb's TRBD2 call cannot be checked. The CDR3 consists of 17 residues. Germline values: CDR1 KGHDR, CDR2 SFDVKD. The CDR3 sequence is CATSGGSGRPSTDTQYF.

The chain is built from TRBV6-5 and TRBJ2-2. CDR1 is MNHEY, CDR2 SVGAGI, per germline. The CDR3 sequence is 13 residues long. The CDR3 here is CASSYALTGELFF.

The chain couples TRBV28 to TRBJ1-1. The V gene's germline CDR1 is MDHEN and CDR2 SYDVKM. The CDR3 runs 14 residues. The CDR3: CASSFLPENTEAFF.

The rearrangement uses TRBV4-3 and TRBJ2-7. CDR1 is LGHNA, CDR2 YSLEER, per germline. This CDR3 region has 15 residues. This CDR3 is CASSQGLRGDHEQYF.

The chain uses TRBV11-2 and TRBJ1-4. Germline V gene sequence: CDR1 SGHAT, CDR2 FQNNGV. CDR3 length equals 15 residues. The CDR3 reads CASSPGTGLSEKLFF.

The chain's CDR3 is CATRPADSGTSASYNEQFF. V usage is TRBV15 and J usage is TRBJ2-1; TCRdb gives TRBD1 as the D gene, but with no DNA this cannot be confirmed. CDR3 length: 19 amino acids. Germline assignment: CDR1 LNHNV and CDR2 YYDKDF (reference sequence).

The J gene is TRBJ1-5, the V gene TRBV7-9; TCRdb proposes TRBD1, but this gene call is untestable without DNA. Germline assignment: CDR1 SEHNR and CDR2 FQNEAQ (reference sequence). This CDR3 region has 15 residues. The chain's CDR3 is CASSTSEAGGLPQHF. The full variable domain, in which reference TRBV7-9 and TRBJ1-5 provide the parts outside the CDR3, is DTGVSQNPRHKITKRGQNVTFRCDPISEHNRLYWYRQTLGQGPEFLTYFQNEAQLEKSRLLSDRFSAERPKGSFSTLEIQRTEQGDSAMYLCASSTSEAGGLPQHFGDGTRLSIL.

The chain links TRBV29-1 to TRBJ1-2; TCRdb's assignment of TRBD1 cannot be checked, as there is no DNA. In germline, CDR1 is SQVTM, CDR2 ANQGSEA. CDR3 size: 15 residues. Here the CDR3 reads CSVEDLGERSYGYTF.

The genes are TRBV3-1 and TRBJ2-6; with no DNA, the TCRdb D assignment of TRBD2 cannot be verified. Looked up from germline, CDR1 is LGHDT and CDR2 is YNNKEL (reference sequence). The CDR3 runs to 16 residues. The CDR3 here is CASSLAGISGANVLTF. The full variable domain, with the rest looked up from reference TRBV3-1 and TRBJ2-6, is DTAVSQTPKYLVTQMGNDKSIKCEQNLGHDTMYWYKQDSKKFLKIMFSYNNKELIINETVPNRFSPKSPDKAHLNLHINSLELGDSAVYFCASSLAGISGANVLTFGAGSRLTVL.

The V gene is TRBV7-6, the J gene TRBJ2-7; the TCRdb D gene call, TRBD1, has no DNA to confirm it. The CDR3 runs 17 residues. From germline, CDR1 is SGHVS and CDR2 FNYEAQ. The CDR3 sequence is CASSSPGTGGASYEQYF.

The rearrangement links TRBV9 to TRBJ2-3; the TCRdb D gene call, TRBD2, has no DNA to confirm it. CDR1 and CDR2 (germline): SGDLS, YYNGEE. The CDR3 covers 16 residues. CDR3: CASSVDGREGTDTQYF.

The chain couples TRBV7-9 to TRBJ2-1; there is no DNA to check the TCRdb D call of TRBD1. The germline gives CDR1 SEHNR, CDR2 FQNEAQ (reference sequence). The length of the CDR3 is 14 residues. The CDR3 sequence: CASSSAGRNNEQFF.

The chain uses TRBV7-9 and TRBJ2-1; TCRdb names TRBD2, which stays unverified in the absence of DNA. The CDR3 runs 16 residues. Germline V gives CDR1 SEHNR, CDR2 FQNEAQ (reference sequence). The CDR3 loop reads CASSFMTSKSPNEQFF.

V is TRBV5-1 and J is TRBJ2-3; there is no DNA to check the TCRdb D call of TRBD1. This CDR3 contains 17 residues. Germline-derived CDR1 and CDR2 are SGHRS and YFSETQ. CDR3 sequence: CASSPTGPGTHTDTQYF.

The chain links TRBV29-1 to TRBJ2-7. The germline gives CDR1 SQVTM, CDR2 ANQGSEA. The CDR3 sequence is 13 residues long. This CDR3 reads CSVRTGAPMEQYF.

The V gene is TRBV11-2, the J gene TRBJ2-7; without DNA, the TCRdb call of TRBD2 cannot be checked. CDR3 size: 13 residues. CDR1 SGHAT and CDR2 FQNNGV come from the germline V gene. The CDR3 is CASSLGTFYEQYF. The variable domain in full, with the rest retrieved from reference TRBV11-2 and TRBJ2-7, is EAGVAQSPRYKIIEKRQSVAFWCNPISGHATLYWYQQILGQGPKLLIQFQNNGVVDDSQLPKDRFSAERLKGVDSTLKIQPAKLEDSAVYLCASSLGTFYEQYFGPGTRLTVT.

The chain recombines TRBV7-9 with TRBJ2-7. This CDR3 is built from 12 residues. The V gene's germline CDR1 is SEHNR and CDR2 FQNEAQ (reference sequence). The chain's CDR3 is CASSSRTYEQYF.

The V call is TRBV7-3, the J call TRBJ2-1; no DNA is available, so the TRBD1 call from TCRdb remains unchecked. The CDR3 covers 15 residues. Looked up from germline, CDR1 is SGHTA and CDR2 is FQGTGA. CDR3 in amino acids: CASSHFPGGDNEQFF. Variable domain in full (rest from reference TRBV7-3 and TRBJ2-1): GAGVSQTPSNKVTEKGKYVELRCDPISGHTALYWYRQSLGQGPEFLIYFQGTGAADDSGLPNDRFFAVRPEGSVSTLKIQRTERGDSAVYLCASSHFPGGDNEQFFGPGTRLTVL.